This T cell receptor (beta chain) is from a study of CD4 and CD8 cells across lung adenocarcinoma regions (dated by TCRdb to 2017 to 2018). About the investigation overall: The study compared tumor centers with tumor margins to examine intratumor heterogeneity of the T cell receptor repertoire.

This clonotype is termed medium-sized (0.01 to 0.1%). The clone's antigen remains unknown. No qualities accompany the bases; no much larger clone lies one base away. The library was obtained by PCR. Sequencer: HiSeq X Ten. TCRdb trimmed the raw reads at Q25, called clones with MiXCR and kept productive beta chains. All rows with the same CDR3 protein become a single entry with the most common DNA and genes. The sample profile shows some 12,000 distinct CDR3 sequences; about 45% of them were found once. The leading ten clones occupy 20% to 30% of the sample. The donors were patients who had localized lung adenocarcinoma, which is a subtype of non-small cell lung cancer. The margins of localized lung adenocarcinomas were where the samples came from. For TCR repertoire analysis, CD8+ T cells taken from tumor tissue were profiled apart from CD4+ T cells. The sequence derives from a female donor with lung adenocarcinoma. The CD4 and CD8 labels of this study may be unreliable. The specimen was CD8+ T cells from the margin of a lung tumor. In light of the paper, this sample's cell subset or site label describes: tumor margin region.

The CDR3 amino acid sequence is: CATRGYREDRDTF. The nucleotides are TGTGCCACCCGGGGGTATAGGGAGGACCGAGACACCTTC. This sequence uses TRBV6-1 and TRBJ1-2; the D gene is perhaps TRBD1, from 5 matching bases. V is cut by 10 bases and J by 12 bases, and the space between the germline ends is 24 bases. The germline V gene gives CDR1 as MNHNS and CDR2 as SASEGT. The CDR3 numbers 13 residues from cysteine through phenylalanine. Only CDR3 DNA remains: 39 bases, in frame from the first base.